This paragraph reports one T cell receptor beta chain. The record originates from a study of T cell changes during pregnancy in multiple sclerosis. The method was immunoSEQ multiplex PCR; TCRdb's version includes in-frame clones alone and lacks a portion of them. The sample has about 79,000 clones, 85% to 95% seen once. Trimming at V came to 4 bases and at J to 7 bases, leaving 14 bases not matched to a gene. CDR3 size: 17 residues. Germline V gives CDR1 LNHDA, CDR2 SQIVND (reference sequence). This clonotype was obtained from a female donor in good health, enrolled as a control in a pregnancy study. The chain has TRBV19 and TRBJ2-4; 9 bases match TRBD1. The sample consisted of peripheral blood, taken in the second trimester of pregnancy. The CDR3 region is CASSTVLGTGWVNIQYF. The CDR3 nucleotides read TGTGCCAGTAGTACCGTACTCGGGACAGGGTGGGTGAACATTCAGTACTTC.